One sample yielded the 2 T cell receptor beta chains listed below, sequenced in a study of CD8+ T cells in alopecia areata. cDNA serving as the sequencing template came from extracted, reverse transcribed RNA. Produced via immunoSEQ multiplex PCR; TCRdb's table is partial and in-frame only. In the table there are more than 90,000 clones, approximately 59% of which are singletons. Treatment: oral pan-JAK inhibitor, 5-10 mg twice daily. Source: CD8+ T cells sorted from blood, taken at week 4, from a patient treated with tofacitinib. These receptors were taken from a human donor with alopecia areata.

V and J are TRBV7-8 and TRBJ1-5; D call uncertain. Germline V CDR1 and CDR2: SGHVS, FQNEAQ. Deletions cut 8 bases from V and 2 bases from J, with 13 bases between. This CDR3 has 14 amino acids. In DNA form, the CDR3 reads TGTGCCAGCGCCCCAGGTTCCGGCAATCAGCCCCAGCATTTT. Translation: CASAPGSGNQPQHF.

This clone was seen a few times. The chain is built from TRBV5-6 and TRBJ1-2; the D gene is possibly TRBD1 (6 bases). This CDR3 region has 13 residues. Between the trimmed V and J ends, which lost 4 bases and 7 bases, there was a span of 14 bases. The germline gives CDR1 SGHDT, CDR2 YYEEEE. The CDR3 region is CASSPETGGGYTF. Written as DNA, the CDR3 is TGTGCCAGCAGCCCGGAGACAGGTGGTGGCTACACCTTC. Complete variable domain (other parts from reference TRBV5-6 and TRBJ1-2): DAGVTQSPTHLIKTRGQQVTLRCSPKSGHDTVSWYQQALGQGPQFIFQYYEEEERQRGNFPDRFSGHQFPNYSSELNVNALLLGDSALYLCASSPETGGGYTFGSGTRLTVV.